This TCR beta chain was sequenced during a study of response to subunit inactivated influenza vaccine. Study conclusions and caveats: Authors suggested that a seasonal influenza vaccination recruits few new T cells each time.

The CDR3 is 15 residues long. Per the germline V gene, CDR1 is MNHEY and CDR2 is SVGEGT. With 6 bases removed from V and 0 bases from J, the gap between germline ends came to 15 bases. This clonotype was seen more than once but under ten times. Its antigen is unknown. TCRdb re-called the RT-PCR reads with MiXCR, one entry per CDR3 protein. The table records more than 600,000 distinct CDR3 sequences, less than 20% of them present only once. This clonotype originated in a man aged 45-60 years who received an inactivated influenza vaccine. The specimen was PBMCs from blood, collected around 5 days after vaccination. The rearrangement joins TRBV6-2 or TRBV6-3 to TRBJ2-7; possible D gene TRBD2, 6 bases. The CDR3 DNA reads TGTGCCAGCAGATATCCGGGACTCAGCTCCTACGAGCAGTACTTC. Protein sequence: CASRYPGLSSYEQYF.